This TCR beta chain was identified in a study of cytomegalovirus exposure and HLA in healthy donors. Study information: There were approximately 400 genotyped donors. Of these, about 81% fell in the genetic ancestry cluster associated with self-reported Caucasian donors.

CDR1 is MNHNS and CDR2 is SASEGT in the germline V gene. CDR3 size: 17 residues. V was shortened by 0 bases and J by 4 bases, with 13 bases between the two germline ends. This clone was seen only once. Researchers ran the PCR with 60 Vbeta and 13 Jbeta primers. Sequencing was performed with immunoSEQ multiplex PCR; in TCRdb, only in-frame clones are kept and a portion is missing. Of about 180,000 clones in the sample, about 80% are singletons; the top ten hold 1.5%. The origin of this receptor is a man between 40 and 49 years old in good health and CMV-seronegative. The sample was PBMCs. The chain couples TRBV6-1 to TRBJ2-6, with a possible D match to TRBD2 (5 bases). The CDR3 DNA reads as TGTGCCAGCAGTGAAGCGCTGAGGGCCAAGGGGGCCAACGTCCTGACTTTC. This translates into CASSEALRAKGANVLTF.